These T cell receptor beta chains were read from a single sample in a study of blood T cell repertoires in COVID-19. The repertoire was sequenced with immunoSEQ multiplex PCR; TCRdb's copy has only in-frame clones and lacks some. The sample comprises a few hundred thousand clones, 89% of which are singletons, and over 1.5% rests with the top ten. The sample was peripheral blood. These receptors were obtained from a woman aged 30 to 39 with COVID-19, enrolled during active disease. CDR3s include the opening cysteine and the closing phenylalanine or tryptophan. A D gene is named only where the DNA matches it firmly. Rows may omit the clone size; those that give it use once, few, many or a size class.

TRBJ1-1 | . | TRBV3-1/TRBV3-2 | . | CASSYTGNTEAFF | TGTGCCAGCAGCTACACAGGGAACACTGAAGCTTTCTTT
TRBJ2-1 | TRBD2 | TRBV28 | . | CASSFGGVGIDEQFF | TGTGCCAGCAGTTTTGGGGGGGTAGGGATCGATGAGCAGTTCTTC
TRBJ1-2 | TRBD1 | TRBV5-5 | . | CASSLARGPGYGYTF | TGTGCCAGCAGCTTGGCCAGGGGGCCGGGGTATGGCTACACCTTC
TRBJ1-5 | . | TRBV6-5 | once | CASSYGTPPRPQHF | TGTGCCAGCAGTTACGGGACTCCTCCTAGGCCCCAGCATTTT
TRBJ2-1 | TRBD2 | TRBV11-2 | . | CASSLGGGPYNEQFF | TGTGCCAGCAGCTTAGGCGGGGGGCCTTACAATGAGCAGTTCTTC
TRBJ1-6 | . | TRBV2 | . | CASSPGSYNSPLHF | TGTGCCAGCAGTCCCGGGTCCTATAATTCACCCCTCCACTTT
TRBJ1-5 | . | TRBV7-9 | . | CASSLARQGSGIGQPQHF | TGTGCCAGCAGCTTAGCGAGGCAGGGATCGGGCATCGGTCAGCCCCAGCATTTT
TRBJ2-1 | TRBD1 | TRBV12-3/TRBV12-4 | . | CASSFAGGQFF | TGTGCCAGCAGTTTTGCAGGGGGGCAGTTCTTC
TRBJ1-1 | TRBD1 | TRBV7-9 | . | CASSGIGDREVAFF | TGTGCCAGCAGCGGGATCGGTGACAGGGAGGTCGCTTTCTTT
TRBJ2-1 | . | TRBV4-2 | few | CASSQEAAGANEQFF | TGTGCCAGCAGCCAAGAAGCAGCAGGGGCCAATGAGCAGTTCTTC
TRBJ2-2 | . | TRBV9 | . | CASSELPSRHGELFF | TGTGCCAGCAGCGAGCTCCCTTCTAGGCACGGGGAGCTGTTTTTT
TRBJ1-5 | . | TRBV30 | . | CAWSVGSNQPQHF | TGTGCCTGGAGTGTGGGCAGCAATCAGCCCCAGCATTTT
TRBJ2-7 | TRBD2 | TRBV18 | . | CASSAGTSGGFEQYF | TGTGCCAGCTCCGCTGGGACTAGCGGGGGATTCGAGCAGTACTTC
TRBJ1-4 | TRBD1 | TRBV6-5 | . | CASSYSRQGTREKLFF | TGTGCCAGCAGTTACAGCCGACAGGGGACAAGGGAAAAACTGTTTTTT
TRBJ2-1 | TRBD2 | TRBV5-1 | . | CASSLTSGGYNEQFF | TGCGCCAGCAGCTTGACTAGCGGGGGGTACAATGAGCAGTTCTTC
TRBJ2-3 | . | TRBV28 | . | CASSLLAGYNTQYF | TGTGCCAGCAGTTTATTGGCAGGGTACAATACGCAGTATTTT
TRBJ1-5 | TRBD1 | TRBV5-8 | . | CASSPGQGTLASQPQHF | TGTGCCAGCAGCCCGGGACAGGGCACTTTGGCATCCCAGCCCCAGCATTTT
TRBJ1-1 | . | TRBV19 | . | CASSKTGQNTPEAFF | TGTGCCAGTAGCAAAACGGGACAAAATACCCCTGAAGCTTTCTTT
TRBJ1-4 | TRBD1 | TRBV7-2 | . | CASSIRQGITNEKLFF | TGTGCCAGCAGCATAAGACAGGGAATAACTAATGAAAAACTGTTTTTT
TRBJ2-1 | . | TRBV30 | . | CAYRSQQGWNEQFF | TGTGCCTACCGCTCCCAGCAGGGGTGGAATGAGCAGTTCTTC
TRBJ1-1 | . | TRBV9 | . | CASSVQGSTEAFF | TGTGCCAGCAGCGTTCAGGGGTCCACTGAAGCTTTCTTT
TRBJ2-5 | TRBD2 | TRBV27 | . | CASSFSGGTAETQYF | TGTGCCAGCAGTTTTAGCGGGGGTACCGCGGAGACCCAGTACTTC
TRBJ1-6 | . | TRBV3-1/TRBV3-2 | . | CASSLRESEGSYNSPLHF | TGTGCCAGCAGCCTCAGGGAGTCGGAGGGCTCCTATAATTCACCCCTCCACTTT
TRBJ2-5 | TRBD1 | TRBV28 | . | CASSFSVGTGGKETQYF | TGTGCCAGCAGTTTCTCCGTAGGGACAGGGGGAAAAGAGACCCAGTACTTC
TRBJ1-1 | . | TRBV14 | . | CASSPTDRRNTEAFF | TGTGCCAGCAGCCCGACCGACAGGAGGAACACTGAAGCTTTCTTT
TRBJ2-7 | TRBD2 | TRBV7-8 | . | CASSLAAGGGGPSYEQYF | TGTGCCAGCAGCTTAGCCGCAGGTGGCGGGGGGCCCTCCTACGAGCAGTACTTC
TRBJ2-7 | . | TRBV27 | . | CASSLRTAYEQYF | TGTGCCAGCAGTTTAAGGACAGCCTACGAGCAGTACTTC
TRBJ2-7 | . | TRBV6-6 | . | CASSWQATTSYEQYF | TGTGCCAGCAGTTGGCAGGCTACGACCTCCTACGAGCAGTACTTC
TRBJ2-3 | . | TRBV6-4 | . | CASRAFFLSSTDTQYF | TGTGCCAGCAGGGCCTTCTTTCTTTCCAGCACAGATACGCAGTATTTT
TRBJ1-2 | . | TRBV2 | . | CASSSHEKYGYTF | TGTGCCAGCAGTTCGCATGAGAAATATGGCTACACCTTC
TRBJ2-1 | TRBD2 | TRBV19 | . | CASSMGTSGGSSFF | TGTGCCAGTAGTATGGGGACTAGCGGGGGATCTTCGTTCTTC
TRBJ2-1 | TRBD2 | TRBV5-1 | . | CASRTSGSSYNEQFF | TGCGCCAGCAGGACTAGCGGAAGCTCCTACAATGAGCAGTTCTTC
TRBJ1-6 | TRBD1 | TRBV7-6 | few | CASSADRVSPLHF | TGTGCCAGCAGCGCAGACAGGGTTTCACCCCTCCACTTT
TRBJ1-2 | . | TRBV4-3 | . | CASSQRDLPPRGGYTF | TGCGCCAGCAGCCAGCGGGACTTACCACCCCGCGGAGGCTACACCTTC